This passage covers 9 T cell receptor beta chains from one sample sequenced in a study of shared clonotypes between healthy human individuals. The repertoire was sequenced with immunoSEQ multiplex PCR; TCRdb's copy has only in-frame clones and lacks some. The sample holds 190,000 or so clones; 65% to 80% are singletons and the top ten take about 10%. What was sequenced was memory CD4+ T cells sorted from blood. The subset: CD45RA-negative fraction. These receptors were taken from a man younger than 45 in good health.

In this sample, this clone turned up once. The CDR3 loop reads CASATPGQGAYGYTF. The DNA of the CDR3 is TGTGCCAGCGCAACTCCGGGACAGGGGGCCTATGGCTACACCTTC. The chain uses TRBV5-4 and TRBJ1-2; TRBD1 matches at 12 bases. The J segment lost 4 bases and the V segment lost 7 bases, leaving 8 bases of the junction unmatched. The CDR3 extends over 15 amino acids. The germline V gene has CDR1 SGHNT and CDR2 YYREEE (reference sequence).

The chain links TRBV18 to TRBJ1-2; D unclear. The V end lost 0 bases, the J end lost 3 bases, and 11 bases lay between the germline ends. The germline gives CDR1 KGHSH, CDR2 LQKENI. The CDR3 covers 15 residues. The CDR3, as DNA: TGTGCCAGCTCACCACCGAGTTCGAGAGACTATGGCTACACCTTC. It codes for CASSPPSSRDYGYTF.

V gene TRBV7-8 combines with J gene TRBJ2-1; 13 bases match TRBD2. Looked up from germline, CDR1 is SGHVS and CDR2 is FQNEAQ. The CDR3 extends over 15 amino acids. The V and J ends lost 4 bases and 4 bases, in that order; junction bases with no gene match: 1. CDR3 nucleotide sequence: TGTGCCAGCAGCTCGACTAGCGGGAGGTACAATGAGCAGTTCTTC. This sequence encodes CASSSTSGRYNEQFF.

In its sample, this clone was seen once. This rearrangement joins TRBV28 to TRBJ1-2, with TRBD1 identical over 8 bases. Trimming at V came to 6 bases and at J to 8 bases, leaving 17 bases not matched to a gene. The germline V gene has CDR1 MDHEN and CDR2 SYDVKM. This CDR3 region has 16 residues. The CDR3 spells CASSQRNRDRILGYTF. The CDR3 DNA reads as TGTGCCAGCAGCCAGCGGAACCGGGACAGGATATTGGGCTACACCTTC.

The rearrangement links TRBV29-1 to TRBJ2-1; no firm D call. Germline assignment: CDR1 SQVTM and CDR2 ANQGSEA. CDR3 size: 13 residues. V shed 7 bases and J shed 0 bases, with 10 bases lying between them. CDR3: CSGRPSSYNEQFF. CDR3 nucleotides: TGCAGCGGTAGGCCGAGCTCCTACAATGAGCAGTTCTTC.

The V call is TRBV6-4, the J call TRBJ1-2; TRBD1 might be the D (6 bases). The CDR3 is made up of 13 amino acids. V gave up 6 bases and J gave up 5 bases, with 13 bases separating them. Germline loops: CDR1 MRHNA, CDR2 SNTAGT. Here the CDR3 DNA reads TGTGCCAGCAGGGGACATTTAGATTATGGCTACACCTTC. This encodes CASRGHLDYGYTF.

Worth noting for this clone: The junction departs from germline at one end; a sequencing error may be responsible. This chain links TRBV7-7 with TRBJ2-1; D perhaps matches TRBD2 (6 bases). Germline loops: CDR1 SSHAT, CDR2 FNYEAQ (reference sequence). This CDR3 spans 15 amino acids. CDR3 amino acids: CASSLEAGTGREQFF. In DNA, the CDR3 is TGTGCTAGCAGCTTAGAGGCGGGAACGGGGCGAGAGCAGTTCTTC.

The V and J genes are TRBV5-1 and TRBJ1-1, with 7 positions matching TRBD1. Germline loops: CDR1 SGHRS, CDR2 YFSETQ. This CDR3 contains 16 residues. V dropped 4 bases and J dropped 5; count of bases not matched to a gene: 14. In DNA form, the CDR3 reads TGCGCCAGCAGCACTACAACCACAGGGGTGTATACTGAAGCTTTCTTT. It is translated as CASSTTTTGVYTEAFF.

This clone was seen only a few times. V gene TRBV23-1 combines with J gene TRBJ2-3; 7 bases align to TRBD2. TRBV23-1 falls under the ORF class, with uncertain function. This CDR3 has 16 residues. The trim removed 6 bases at V and 0 bases at J, leaving 9 bases unmatched. CDR3 DNA: TGCGCCAGCAGCTGGGAGGGTACCGCTAGCACAGATACGCAGTATTTT. It is translated as CASSWEGTASTDTQYF.